These 3 T cell receptor beta chains originate from one sample sequenced in a study of T cell responses to AZD1222 COVID-19 vaccine. Measured with immunoSEQ multiplex PCR; TCRdb has only the in-frame clones, and not every one. The table shows around 120,000 clones, with around 87% occurring only once. The material was peripheral blood, obtained on day 0 of AZD1222 vaccination. Receptors were obtained from an adult in good health.

The chain carries TRBV12-3 or TRBV12-4 and TRBJ2-5; possibly TRBD1 for D (6 bases). V was clipped by 8 bases and J by 2 bases, with 9 bases between them. This CDR3 has 12 amino acids. The CDR3 region is CASSGVQETQYF. In DNA form, the CDR3 reads TGTGCCAGCTCAGGGGTGCAAGAGACCCAGTACTTC.

The chain employs TRBV19 and TRBJ1-2; possible D gene TRBD1, 6 bases. This CDR3 region has 13 residues. V was trimmed by 6 bases and J by 4 bases, leaving 12 bases between them. CDR1 LNHDA and CDR2 SQIVND come from the germline V gene (reference sequence). CDR3 loop: CASSRGQLYGYTF. CDR3 sequence (DNA): TGTGCCAGTAGCCGTGGACAGCTCTATGGCTACACCTTC.

The chain links TRBV5-4 to TRBJ2-5; TRBD2 matches 8 bases. The J segment lost 5 bases and the V segment lost 3 bases, leaving 15 bases of the junction unmatched. CDR3 length: 17 amino acids. Germline CDR1 SGHNT, CDR2 YYREEE (reference sequence). CDR3 sequence (DNA): TGTGCCAGCAGCTCCGGCGGGGGGTTTCGGGGGGGGGAGACCCAGTACTTC. It encodes CASSSGGGFRGGETQYF.